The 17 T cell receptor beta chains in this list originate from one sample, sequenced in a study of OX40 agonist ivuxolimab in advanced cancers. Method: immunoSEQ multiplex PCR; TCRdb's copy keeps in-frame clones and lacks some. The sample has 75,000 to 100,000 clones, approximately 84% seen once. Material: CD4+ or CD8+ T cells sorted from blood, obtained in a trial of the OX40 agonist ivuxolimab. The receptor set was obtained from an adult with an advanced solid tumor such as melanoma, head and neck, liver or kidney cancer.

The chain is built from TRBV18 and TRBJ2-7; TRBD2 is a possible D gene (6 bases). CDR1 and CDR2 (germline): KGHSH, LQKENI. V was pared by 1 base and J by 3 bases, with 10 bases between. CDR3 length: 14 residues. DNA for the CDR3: TGTGCCAGCTCACCACTAGCGGTTGACTACGAGCAGTACTTC. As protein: CASSPLAVDYEQYF. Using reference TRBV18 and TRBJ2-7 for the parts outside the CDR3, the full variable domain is NAGVMQNPRHLVRRRGQEARLRCSPMKGHSHVYWYRQLPEEGLKFMVYLQKENIIDESGMPKERFSAEFPKEGPSILRIQQVVRGDSAAYFCASSPLAVDYEQYFGPGTRLTVT.

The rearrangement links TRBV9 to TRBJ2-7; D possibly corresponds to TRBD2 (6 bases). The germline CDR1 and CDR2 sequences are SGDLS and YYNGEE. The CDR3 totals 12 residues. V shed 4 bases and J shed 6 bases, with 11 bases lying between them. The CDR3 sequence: CASSPEGSEQYF. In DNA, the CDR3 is TGTGCCAGCAGCCCGGAGGGGAGCGAGCAGTACTTC.

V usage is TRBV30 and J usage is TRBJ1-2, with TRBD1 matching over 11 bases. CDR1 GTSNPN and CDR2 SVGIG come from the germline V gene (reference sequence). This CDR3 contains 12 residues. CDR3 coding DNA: TGTGCTCTGGAGGACAGGGGGCAAGGCTACACCTTC. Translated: CALEDRGQGYTF.

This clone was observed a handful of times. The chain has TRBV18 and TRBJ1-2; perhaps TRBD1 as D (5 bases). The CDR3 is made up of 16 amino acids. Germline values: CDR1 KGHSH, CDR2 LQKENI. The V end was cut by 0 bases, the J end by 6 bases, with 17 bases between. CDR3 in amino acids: CASSPPGGTDLDGYTF. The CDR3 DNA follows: TGTGCCAGCTCACCACCAGGCGGGACGGATCTCGATGGCTACACCTTC.

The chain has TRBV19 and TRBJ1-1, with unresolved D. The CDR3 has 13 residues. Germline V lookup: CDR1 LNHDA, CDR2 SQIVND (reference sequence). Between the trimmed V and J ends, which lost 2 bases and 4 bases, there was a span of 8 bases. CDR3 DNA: TGTGCCAGTAGTATAACCGGGAGCACTGAAGCTTTCTTT. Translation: CASSITGSTEAFF.

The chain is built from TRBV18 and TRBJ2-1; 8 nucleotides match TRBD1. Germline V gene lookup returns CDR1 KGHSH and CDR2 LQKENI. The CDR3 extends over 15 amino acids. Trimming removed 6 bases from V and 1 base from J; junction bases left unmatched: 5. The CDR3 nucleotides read TGTGCCAGCTCTCCCGGGACAGGTTCCTACAATGAGCAGTTCTTC. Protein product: CASSPGTGSYNEQFF.

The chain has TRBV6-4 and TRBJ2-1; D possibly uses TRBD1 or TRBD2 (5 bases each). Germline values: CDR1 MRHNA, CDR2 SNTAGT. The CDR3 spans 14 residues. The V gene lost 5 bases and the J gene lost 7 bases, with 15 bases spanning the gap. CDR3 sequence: CASSHEGRRNEQFF. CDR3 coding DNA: TGTGCCAGCAGTCATGAGGGGAGAAGGAATGAGCAGTTCTTC.

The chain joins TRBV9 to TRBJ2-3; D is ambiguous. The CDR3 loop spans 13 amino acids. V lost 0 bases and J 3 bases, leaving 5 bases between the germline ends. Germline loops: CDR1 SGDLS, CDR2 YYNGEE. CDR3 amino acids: CASSVAVTDTQYF. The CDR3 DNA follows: TGTGCCAGCAGCGTAGCGGTGACAGATACGCAGTATTTT.

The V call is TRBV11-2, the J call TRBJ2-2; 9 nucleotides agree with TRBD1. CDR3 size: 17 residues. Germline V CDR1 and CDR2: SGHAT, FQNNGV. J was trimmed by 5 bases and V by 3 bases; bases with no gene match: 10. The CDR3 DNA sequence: TGTGCCAGCAGCTTCCTCCGCGGGACAGGGAGGACCGGGGAGCTGTTTTTT. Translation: CASSFLRGTGRTGELFF.

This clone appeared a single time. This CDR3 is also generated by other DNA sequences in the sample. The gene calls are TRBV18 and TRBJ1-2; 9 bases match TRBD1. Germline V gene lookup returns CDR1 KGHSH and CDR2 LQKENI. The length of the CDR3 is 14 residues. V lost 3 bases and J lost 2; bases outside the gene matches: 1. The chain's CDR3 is CASSPGTGNYGYTF. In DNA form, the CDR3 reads TGTGCCAGCTCACCCGGGACAGGGAACTATGGCTACACCTTC.

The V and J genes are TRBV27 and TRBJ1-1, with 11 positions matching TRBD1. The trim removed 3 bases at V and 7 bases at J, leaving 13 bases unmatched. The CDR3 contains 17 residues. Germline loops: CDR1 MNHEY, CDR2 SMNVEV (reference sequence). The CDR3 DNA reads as TGTGCCAGCAGTTTGGACAGGGGGCGGGGGGCCCTTGATGAAGCTTTCTTT. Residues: CASSLDRGRGALDEAFF.

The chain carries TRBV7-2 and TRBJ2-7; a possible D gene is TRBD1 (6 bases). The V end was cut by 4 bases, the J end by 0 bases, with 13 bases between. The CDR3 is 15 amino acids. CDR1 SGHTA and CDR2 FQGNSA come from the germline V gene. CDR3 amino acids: CASSSQTGSSYEQYF. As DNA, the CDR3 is TGTGCCAGCAGCTCACAGACAGGCAGCTCCTACGAGCAGTACTTC.

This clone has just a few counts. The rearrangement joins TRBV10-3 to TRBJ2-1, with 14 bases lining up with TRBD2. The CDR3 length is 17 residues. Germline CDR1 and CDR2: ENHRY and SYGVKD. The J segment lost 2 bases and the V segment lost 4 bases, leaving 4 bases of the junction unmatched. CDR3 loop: CAISAGTSGSPYNEQFF. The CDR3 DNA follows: TGTGCCATCAGTGCCGGGACTAGCGGGAGCCCCTACAATGAGCAGTTCTTC.

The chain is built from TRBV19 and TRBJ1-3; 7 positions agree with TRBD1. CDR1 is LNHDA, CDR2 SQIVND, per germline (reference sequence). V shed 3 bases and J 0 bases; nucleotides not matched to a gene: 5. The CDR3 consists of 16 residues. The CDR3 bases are TGTGCCAGTAGTATCGGGACAGTCTTCTCTGGAAACACCATATATTTT. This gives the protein CASSIGTVFSGNTIYF.

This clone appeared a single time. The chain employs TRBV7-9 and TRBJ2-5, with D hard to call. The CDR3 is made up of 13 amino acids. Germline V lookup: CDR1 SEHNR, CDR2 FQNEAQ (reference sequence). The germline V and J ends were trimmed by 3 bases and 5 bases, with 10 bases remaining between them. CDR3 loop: CASSFWVGETQYF. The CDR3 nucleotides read TGTGCCAGCAGCTTCTGGGTGGGCGAGACCCAGTACTTC. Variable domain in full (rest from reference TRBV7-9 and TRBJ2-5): DTGVSQNPRHKITKRGQNVTFRCDPISEHNRLYWYRQTLGQGPEFLTYFQNEAQLEKSRLLSDRFSAERPKGSFSTLEIQRTEQGDSAMYLCASSFWVGETQYFGPGTRLLVL.

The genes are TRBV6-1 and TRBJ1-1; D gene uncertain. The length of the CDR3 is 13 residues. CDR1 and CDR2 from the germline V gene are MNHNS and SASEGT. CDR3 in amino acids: CALREAPDTEAFF. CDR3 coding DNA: TGTGCTTTGAGGGAAGCCCCGGACACTGAAGCTTTCTTT.

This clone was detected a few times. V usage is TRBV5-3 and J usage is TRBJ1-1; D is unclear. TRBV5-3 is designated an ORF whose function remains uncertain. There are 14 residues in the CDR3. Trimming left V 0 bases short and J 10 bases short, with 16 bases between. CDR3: CARSLESSGMGAFF. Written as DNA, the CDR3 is TGTGCCAGAAGCTTGGAGTCCTCGGGGATGGGAGCTTTCTTT.